The 28 T cell receptor beta chains below all came from one sample that was sequenced in a study of shared clonotypes between healthy human individuals. The repertoire was sequenced with immunoSEQ multiplex PCR; TCRdb's copy has only in-frame clones and lacks some. The sample carries roughly 1,500,000 clones, around 98.5% recorded once. Specimen: naive CD4+ T cells sorted from blood. Described subset: CD45RA+ positively selected. These receptors were obtained from a young man in good health.

The CDR3 DNA reads as TGTGCCAGCCTTACCCTCGGGATTAATCAGCCCCAGCATTTT. The encoded protein is CASLTLGINQPQHF. The chain employs TRBV28 and TRBJ1-5; D remains unclear. CDR1 MDHEN and CDR2 SYDVKM come from the germline V gene. V lost 8 bases to trimming and J lost 4 bases, with 15 bases between them. CDR3 length: 14 amino acids.

This clone has just one count. The chain couples TRBV5-1 to TRBJ2-3; a weak D match, TRBD1 (6 bases). V was shortened by 2 bases and J by 2 bases, with 9 bases between the two germline ends. The CDR3 is 14 residues long. Germline CDR1 and CDR2: SGHRS and YFSETQ. Written as DNA, the CDR3 is TGCGCCAGCAGCTTTAGGGACATCACAGATACGCAGTATTTT. It codes for CASSFRDITDTQYF. The whole variable domain, remainder taken from reference TRBV5-1 and TRBJ2-3, is KAGVTQTPRYLIKTRGQQVTLSCSPISGHRSVSWYQQTPGQGLQFLFEYFSETQRNKGNFPGRFSGRQFSNSRSEMNVSTLELGDSALYLCASSFRDITDTQYFGPGTRLTVL.

The V and J genes are TRBV5-1 and TRBJ2-5; weak D call: TRBD1 (5 bases). Looked up from germline, CDR1 is SGHRS and CDR2 is YFSETQ. V lost 0 bases and J lost 2, with 11 bases in between. The CDR3 consists of 15 residues. Here the CDR3 reads CASSLAAGKQETQYF. The CDR3 DNA reads as TGCGCCAGCAGCTTGGCGGCAGGGAAACAAGAGACCCAGTACTTC.

This clone appeared a few times. V usage is TRBV5-4 and J usage is TRBJ1-2; possible D gene TRBD1, 5 bases. V gave up 2 bases and J gave up 4 bases, with 9 bases separating them. The CDR3 has 13 amino acids. In germline, CDR1 is SGHNT, CDR2 YYREEE (reference sequence). CDR3 sequence: CASSLQEIYGYTF. DNA of the CDR3: TGTGCCAGCAGCTTACAGGAGATCTATGGCTACACCTTC.

The rearrangement joins TRBV7-2 to TRBJ1-2; 9 positions agree with TRBD1. Germline CDR1 and CDR2: SGHTA and FQGNSA. This CDR3 region has 16 residues. The ends lost 1 base at V and 7 bases at J; junction bases unmatched: 10. The CDR3 bases are TGTGCCAGCAGCTTAGGCCCAACAGGGGGCGAGGGTGGCTACACCTTC. This codes for CASSLGPTGGEGGYTF.

J is TRBJ2-2 and V is TRBV7-6; D remains ambiguous. The CDR3 length is 11 residues. Germline assignment: CDR1 SGHVS and CDR2 FNYEAQ. Trimming removed 6 bases at V and 1 base at J, with 0 bases between. CDR3 sequence reads: CASRNTGELFF. CDR3 DNA: TGTGCCAGCAGGAACACCGGGGAGCTGTTTTTT.

The genes are TRBV25-1 and TRBJ2-7, with a possible D match to TRBD1 (5 bases). Looked up from germline, CDR1 is MGHDK and CDR2 is SYGVNS. The CDR3 spans 14 residues. Trimming left V 3 bases short and J 2 bases short, with 11 bases between. The CDR3 sequence is CASSEMTVPYEQYF. The CDR3 DNA reads TGTGCCAGCAGTGAGATGACAGTCCCCTACGAGCAGTACTTC.

The rearrangement uses TRBV4-3 and TRBJ2-7; D gene unclear. The CDR3 runs to 15 residues. V dropped 2 bases and J dropped 0 bases, with 11 bases sitting between them. Per the germline V gene, CDR1 is LGHNA and CDR2 is YSLEER. CDR3 amino acids: CASSQIKTHSYEQYF. Written as DNA, the CDR3 is TGCGCCAGCAGCCAAATAAAAACTCACTCCTACGAGCAGTACTTC.

The chain combines TRBV6-5 with TRBJ2-2; no firm D call. Germline lookup yields CDR1 MNHEY and CDR2 SVGAGI. Trimming took 6 bases from V and 4 from J, leaving 9 bases between them. The CDR3 totals 13 residues. The CDR3 DNA sequence: TGTGCCAGCAGCCGAGTCCGCACCGGGGAGCTGTTTTTT. Amino acid sequence: CASSRVRTGELFF.

The V gene is TRBV15, the J gene TRBJ1-1; the D is unclear. There are 14 residues in the CDR3. V dropped 0 bases and J dropped 5 bases, with 10 bases sitting between them. CDR1 and CDR2 from the germline V gene are LNHNV and YYDKDF (reference sequence). The CDR3 here is CATSRDSRTTEAFF. The CDR3 region has the DNA TGTGCCACCAGCAGAGACTCCAGAACAACTGAAGCTTTCTTT.

This sequence joins TRBV28 and TRBJ2-3; no clear D. Trimming removed 1 base at V and 2 bases at J, with 1 base between. There are 12 residues in the CDR3. Germline V gene data show CDR1 as MDHEN and CDR2 as SYDVKM. The chain's CDR3 is CASSLYTDTQYF. CDR3 bases: TGTGCCAGCAGTTTATACACAGATACGCAGTATTTT. The full variable domain, with the rest looked up from reference TRBV28 and TRBJ2-3, is DVKVTQSSRYLVKRTGEKVFLECVQDMDHENMFWYRQDPGLGLRLIYFSYDVKMKEKGDIPEGYSVSREKKERFSLILESASTNQTSMYLCASSLYTDTQYFGPGTRLTVL.

This clone came up once. This chain links TRBV19 with TRBJ2-1, with D perhaps TRBD2 (6 bases). Germline V CDR1 and CDR2: LNHDA, SQIVND (reference sequence). V was pared by 6 bases and J by 0 bases, with 12 bases between. This CDR3 comprises 15 residues. DNA for the CDR3: TGTGCCAGTAGAAGTCTTAGCGGCTCCTACAATGAGCAGTTCTTC. Translation: CASRSLSGSYNEQFF.

The rearrangement links TRBV18 to TRBJ2-1, with D hard to call. The germline V gene encodes CDR1 KGHSH and CDR2 LQKENI. The V gene lost 6 bases and the J gene lost 6 bases, with 24 bases spanning the gap. The CDR3 spans 17 residues. The CDR3 protein is CASSPASETPGRNEQFF. The DNA of the CDR3 is TGTGCCAGCTCTCCGGCGTCGGAAACCCCTGGGCGCAATGAGCAGTTCTTC.

The chain has TRBV28 and TRBJ2-1; no firm D call. The CDR3 spans 12 residues. The germline CDR1 and CDR2 sequences are MDHEN and SYDVKM. V was cut by 6 bases and J by 5 bases, with 8 bases left in between. The CDR3: CASRTPNNEQFF. CDR3 sequence (DNA): TGTGCCAGCAGAACCCCCAACAATGAGCAGTTCTTC.

The rearrangement links TRBV7-8 to TRBJ2-1; D not certain. V was trimmed by 7 bases and J by 3 bases, leaving 16 bases between them. From germline, CDR1 is SGHVS and CDR2 FQNEAQ. The CDR3 length is 15 residues. CDR3 residues: CASTPLGINYNEQFF. Here the CDR3 DNA reads TGTGCCAGCACCCCCCTGGGGATAAACTACAATGAGCAGTTCTTC.

The chain uses TRBV7-2 and TRBJ1-1; TRBD1 might be the D (5 bases). CDR1 is SGHTA, CDR2 FQGNSA, per germline. The CDR3 totals 16 residues. Trimming cost V 5 bases and J 1 base, with 17 bases left between them. For the CDR3, the DNA is TGTGCCAGCAGCCCCGGAGGATCAGGGCGGAACACTGAAGCTTTCTTT. Protein sequence: CASSPGGSGRNTEAFF.

The rearrangement uses TRBV27 and TRBJ2-7; 7 bases agree with TRBD1. Trimming removed 5 bases from V and 12 bases from J; junction bases left unmatched: 19. The CDR3 is made up of 15 amino acids. Germline CDR1 reads MNHEY; CDR2 reads SMNVEV (reference sequence). The CDR3: CASSRGPGQTMGRYF. Written as DNA, the CDR3 is TGTGCCAGCAGTCGCGGTCCGGGACAGACAATGGGAAGGTACTTC.

V usage is TRBV27 and J usage is TRBJ2-2, with 9 bases aligning to TRBD2. Unmatched junction bases numbered 7, after V lost 3 bases and J lost 5 bases. This CDR3 comprises 16 residues. CDR1 is MNHEY, CDR2 SMNVEV, per germline (reference sequence). The CDR3 nucleotides are TGTGCCAGCAGTTTGGCGGGAGGGGTTAGGACCGGGGAGCTGTTTTTT. Residues: CASSLAGGVRTGELFF.

A single count supports this clone. The chain employs TRBV28 and TRBJ1-4, with unresolved D. CDR3 length: 15 residues. The ends were cut back, 0 bases at V and 5 bases at J, with 10 bases in the middle. Germline V gene sequence: CDR1 MDHEN, CDR2 SYDVKM. The CDR3 region is CASSLWHSGNEKLFF. Here the CDR3 DNA reads TGTGCCAGCAGTTTATGGCACAGCGGCAATGAAAAACTGTTTTTT.

The V and J genes are TRBV7-6 and TRBJ2-3, with D tentatively TRBD1 (6 bases). There are 17 residues in the CDR3. The V end lost 0 bases, the J end lost 1 base, and 14 bases lay between the germline ends. Germline V gene data show CDR1 as SGHVS and CDR2 as FNYEAQ. CDR3 amino acids: CASSLAPGAEGTDTQYF. CDR3 coding DNA: TGTGCCAGCAGCTTAGCGCCAGGGGCGGAGGGCACAGATACGCAGTATTTT.

The chain recombines TRBV28 with TRBJ2-7; either TRBD1 or TRBD2 may supply D (7 bases each). Trimming took 5 bases from V and 2 from J, leaving 19 bases between them. In germline, CDR1 is MDHEN, CDR2 SYDVKM. The CDR3 has 16 residues. The CDR3 region has the DNA TGTGCCAGCAGTCCCCATCAGGGGGGAGGGCCCTACGAGCAGTACTTC. Its translation: CASSPHQGGGPYEQYF.

This clone was seen once. The CDR3 DNA follows: TGTGCCAGCAGCCGGCGGGACAGCCTCTATGGCTACACCTTC. It translates to CASSRRDSLYGYTF. J is TRBJ1-2 and V is TRBV5-6; 7 bases agree with TRBD1. The CDR3 totals 14 residues. V shed 4 bases, J shed 4 bases, and the junction held 7 bases outside the gene matches. CDR1 and CDR2 from the germline V gene are SGHDT and YYEEEE. Looking up the rest from reference TRBV5-6 and TRBJ1-2 gives the full variable domain: DAGVTQSPTHLIKTRGQQVTLRCSPKSGHDTVSWYQQALGQGPQFIFQYYEEEERQRGNFPDRFSGHQFPNYSSELNVNALLLGDSALYLCASSRRDSLYGYTFGSGTRLTVV.

The CDR3 DNA sequence: TGTGCCAGCAGCTTGAGGGACAGTGTCTATGAGCAGTTCTTC. Translated, it gives CASSLRDSVYEQFF. V is TRBV5-6 and J is TRBJ2-1, with 7 bases fitting TRBD1. This CDR3 has 14 amino acids. With V trimmed by 1 base and J by 8 bases, 6 bases remained unmatched. Germline values: CDR1 SGHDT, CDR2 YYEEEE.

The chain has TRBV18 and TRBJ1-5, with TRBD1 identical over 11 bases. Germline V gene data show CDR1 as KGHSH and CDR2 as LQKENI. V was pared by 2 bases and J by 6 bases, with 3 bases of the junction left unmatched. CDR3 length: 15 residues. The CDR3 nucleotides are TGTGCCAGCTCACCAATGGGACAGGGGGTTCAGCCCCAGCATTTT. Translated: CASSPMGQGVQPQHF.

This chain connects TRBV6-1 to TRBJ2-1; D possibly matches TRBD1 or TRBD2 (6 bases each). V lost 7 bases, J lost 3 bases, and 16 bases lay in between. The CDR3 consists of 15 residues. CDR1 is MNHNS and CDR2 is SASEGT in the germline V gene. CDR3 in amino acids: CASTLRGDIYNEQFF. The CDR3 bases are TGTGCCAGCACCCTAAGGGGGGACATCTACAATGAGCAGTTCTTC.

V and J are TRBV27 and TRBJ2-7; 7 bases match TRBD2. The CDR3 spans 14 residues. With 4 bases clipped from V and 0 bases from J, the junction kept 3 bases outside the gene matches. Per the germline V gene, CDR1 is MNHEY and CDR2 is SMNVEV (reference sequence). The DNA of the CDR3 is TGTGCCAGCAGTTCGGCGGGAGACTCCTACGAGCAGTACTTC. The encoded protein is CASSSAGDSYEQYF.

V is TRBV7-8 and J is TRBJ2-3; D unresolved. From germline, CDR1 is SGHVS and CDR2 FQNEAQ. CDR3 size: 13 residues. Deletions cut 3 bases from V and 4 bases from J, with 8 bases between. CDR3 in DNA: TGTGCCAGCAGCTTGACACATCCAGATACGCAGTATTTT. Its protein product is CASSLTHPDTQYF. The full variable domain, its missing parts supplied by reference TRBV7-8 and TRBJ2-3, is GAGVSQSPRYKVAKRGQDVALRCDPISGHVSLFWYQQALGQGPEFLTYFQNEAQLDKSGLPSDRFFAERPEGSVSTLKIQRTQQEDSAVYLCASSLTHPDTQYFGPGTRLTVL.

In regard to this clone: The sample has other DNA sequences that encode this CDR3 too. V is TRBV18 and J is TRBJ2-7, with 8 bases identical to TRBD1. This CDR3 contains 15 residues. The trim removed 3 bases at V and 0 bases at J, leaving 4 bases unmatched. Germline lookup yields CDR1 KGHSH and CDR2 LQKENI. CDR3 sequence: CASSPGQGPSYEQYF. Written as DNA, the CDR3 is TGTGCCAGCTCACCTGGACAGGGCCCCTCCTACGAGCAGTACTTC.